The 26 T cell receptor beta chains below were found in one sample sequenced in a study of cytomegalovirus exposure and HLA in healthy donors. Profiled with immunoSEQ multiplex PCR; TCRdb holds only in-frame clones, not every one. Of fewer than 250,000 clones listed, roughly 86% are singletons. The sample comprised PBMCs. These receptor sequences come from a woman aged 18-30 years in good health and CMV-seronegative.

This chain links TRBV18 with TRBJ1-2, with TRBD1 as a possible D gene (6 bases). V lost 2 bases to trimming and J lost 7 bases, with 17 bases between them. The germline V gene encodes CDR1 KGHSH and CDR2 LQKENI. There are 15 residues in the CDR3. The CDR3, as DNA: TGTGCCAGCTCACCAGAAGGGGGGGCGACTGGTGGCTACACCTTC. This gives the protein CASSPEGGATGGYTF.

The CDR3 coding sequence is TGTGCCAGCAGCCGAAGAAGTGGCAGGGTGAACACTGAAGCTTTCTTT. It translates to CASSRRSGRVNTEAFF. This sequence joins TRBV7-3 and TRBJ1-1; tentatively, D is TRBD1 (5 bases). Trimming stripped 5 bases from V and 0 bases from J, with 16 bases between. This CDR3 comprises 16 residues. The V gene's germline CDR1 is SGHTA and CDR2 FQGTGA.

The count of this clone is one. The J gene is TRBJ1-1, the V gene TRBV25-1; 7 nucleotides match TRBD1. J was trimmed by 2 bases and V by 6 bases; bases with no gene match: 6. The germline V gene has CDR1 MGHDK and CDR2 SYGVNS. This CDR3 is built from 14 residues. CDR3 sequence: CASSWTGDNTEAFF. In DNA, the CDR3 is TGTGCCAGCAGCTGGACAGGCGATAACACTGAAGCTTTCTTT. The complete variable domain, with remaining parts taken from reference TRBV25-1 and TRBJ1-1, reads EADIYQTPRYLVIGTGKKITLECSQTMGHDKMYWYQQDPGMELHLIHYSYGVNSTEKGDLSSESTVSRIRTEHFPLTLESARPSHTSQYLCASSWTGDNTEAFFGQGTRLTVV.

The chain carries TRBV5-6 and TRBJ1-3, with D possibly TRBD1 on 5 matching bases. The CDR3 is 15 residues long. Germline V gives CDR1 SGHDT, CDR2 YYEEEE. With 4 bases removed from V and 4 bases from J, the gap between germline ends came to 15 bases. The CDR3 nucleotides read TGTGCCAGCAGCCGGAAGACTGGGGCGGGAAACACCATATATTTT. It codes for CASSRKTGAGNTIYF. The full variable domain, its missing parts supplied by reference TRBV5-6 and TRBJ1-3, is DAGVTQSPTHLIKTRGQQVTLRCSPKSGHDTVSWYQQALGQGPQFIFQYYEEEERQRGNFPDRFSGHQFPNYSSELNVNALLLGDSALYLCASSRKTGAGNTIYFGEGSWLTVV.

The chain has TRBV14 and TRBJ1-2; D remains ambiguous. The V and J ends lost 0 bases and 5 bases respectively, with 7 bases between them. The CDR3 runs to 13 residues. Germline V gene sequence: CDR1 SGHDN, CDR2 FVKESK. The CDR3 loop reads CASSQDSSYGYTF. The CDR3 DNA reads TGTGCCAGCAGCCAAGATTCCTCTTATGGCTACACCTTC.

The chain carries TRBV14 and TRBJ2-1, with 10 bases lining up with TRBD2. Germline lookup yields CDR1 SGHDN and CDR2 FVKESK. The CDR3 length is 13 residues. The V segment lost 9 bases and the J segment 10 bases; nucleotides outside the gene matches: 9. CDR3 sequence: CASKRGGPMEQFF. As DNA, the CDR3 is TGTGCCAGTAAGCGGGGGGGGCCTATGGAGCAGTTCTTC. The variable domain in full, completed from reference TRBV14 and TRBJ2-1, reads EAGVTQFPSHSVIEKGQTVTLRCDPISGHDNLYWYRRVMGKEIKFLLHFVKESKQDESGMPNNRFLAERTGGTYSTLKVQPAELEDSGVYFCASKRGGPMEQFFGPGTRLTVL.

This clone appeared a single time. This chain uses TRBV5-6 with TRBJ2-1; 8 positions agree with TRBD1. Per the germline V gene, CDR1 is SGHDT and CDR2 is YYEEEE. With 2 bases clipped from V and 2 bases from J, the junction kept 3 bases outside the gene matches. The CDR3 has 15 residues. CDR3 residues: CASSLDRGPYNEQFF. DNA for the CDR3: TGTGCCAGCAGCTTAGACAGGGGTCCCTACAATGAGCAGTTCTTC. Using reference TRBV5-6 and TRBJ2-1 for the parts outside the CDR3, the full variable domain is DAGVTQSPTHLIKTRGQQVTLRCSPKSGHDTVSWYQQALGQGPQFIFQYYEEEERQRGNFPDRFSGHQFPNYSSELNVNALLLGDSALYLCASSLDRGPYNEQFFGPGTRLTVL.

The V gene is TRBV9, the J gene TRBJ2-5, with 8 positions matching TRBD2. Trimming removed 5 bases from V and 2 bases from J; junction bases left unmatched: 8. The CDR3 is made up of 15 amino acids. Germline lookup yields CDR1 SGDLS and CDR2 YYNGEE. CDR3 protein: CASSLAGGLQETQYF. The DNA for the CDR3 is TGTGCCAGCAGTCTGGCGGGGGGCCTGCAAGAGACCCAGTACTTC.

The CDR3 loop reads CASSPSIGQETQYF. CDR3 nucleotide sequence: TGTGCCAGCAGCCCATCAATCGGGCAAGAGACCCAGTACTTC. This chain uses TRBV6-1 with TRBJ2-5; D gene ambiguous. Germline CDR1 MNHNS, CDR2 SASEGT. The CDR3 covers 14 residues. Trimming pared 6 bases from V and 2 bases from J, leaving 13 bases between.

J is TRBJ2-7 and V is TRBV15; possible D gene TRBD1, 5 bases. CDR3 length: 15 residues. Trimming cost V 0 bases and J 6 bases, with 15 bases left between them. Germline CDR1 LNHNV, CDR2 YYDKDF (reference sequence). As DNA, the CDR3 is TGTGCCACCAGCAGAGATTTAGGCAGGGAAGGCGAGCAGTACTTC. Translation gives CATSRDLGREGEQYF.

The genes are TRBV11-2 and TRBJ2-1; 9 positions match TRBD2. CDR1 and CDR2 (germline): SGHAT, FQNNGV. The ends lost 1 base at V and 3 bases at J; junction bases unmatched: 1. The CDR3 spans 15 residues. The CDR3 bases are TGTGCCAGCAGCTTAGGCGGGGGGGGCTACAATGAGCAGTTCTTC. Translated: CASSLGGGGYNEQFF.

The chain joins TRBV4-1 to TRBJ1-5, with D maybe TRBD1 (5 bases). V was trimmed by 6 bases and J by 1 base, leaving 13 bases between them. Germline V lookup: CDR1 MGHRA, CDR2 YSYEKL. This CDR3 has 15 amino acids. The CDR3 is CASSKGLGSNQPQHF. The CDR3 DNA follows: TGCGCCAGCAGTAAGGGGTTGGGGAGCAATCAGCCCCAGCATTTT.

This sequence joins TRBV7-3 and TRBJ2-7, with D hard to call. Germline CDR1 is SGHTA and CDR2 is FQGTGA. Trimming cost V 0 bases and J 5 bases, with 8 bases left between them. CDR3 length: 13 amino acids. CDR3 in DNA: TGTGCCAGCAGCTTAACGCCTCGGGACGAGCAGTACTTC. Protein: CASSLTPRDEQYF. Supplemented by reference TRBV7-3 and TRBJ2-7, the full variable domain reads GAGVSQTPSNKVTEKGKYVELRCDPISGHTALYWYRQSLGQGPEFLIYFQGTGAADDSGLPNDRFFAVRPEGSVSTLKIQRTERGDSAVYLCASSLTPRDEQYFGPGTRLTVT.

This chain uses TRBV12-5 with TRBJ2-1, with 15 bases lining up with TRBD2. This CDR3 spans 20 amino acids. Germline values: CDR1 LGHNT, CDR2 FRNRAP. The J segment lost 0 bases and the V segment lost 5 bases, leaving 11 bases of the junction unmatched. The CDR3 is CASGRQQGLAGGYSYNEQFF. The CDR3 nucleotides are TGTGCTAGTGGTCGACAACAGGGACTAGCGGGAGGCTACTCCTACAATGAGCAGTTCTTC.

This clone was recorded only once. V is TRBV5-1 and J is TRBJ2-2; maybe TRBD2 (5 bases). With 2 bases removed from V and 5 bases from J, the gap between germline ends came to 22 bases. Germline assignment: CDR1 SGHRS and CDR2 YFSETQ. There are 18 residues in the CDR3. The CDR3 spells CASSFRFGQVRGTGELFF. As DNA, the CDR3 is TGCGCCAGCAGCTTTAGGTTCGGGCAGGTCCGGGGAACCGGGGAGCTGTTTTTT.

The CDR3 region is CASSETGQGEPQHF. CDR3 nucleotide sequence: TGTGCCAGCAGTGAAACGGGACAGGGTGAGCCCCAGCATTTT. This sequence joins TRBV25-1 and TRBJ1-5; 9 bases are a match to TRBD1. The CDR3 loop spans 14 amino acids. Germline lookup yields CDR1 MGHDK and CDR2 SYGVNS. J was trimmed by 8 bases and V by 2 bases; bases with no gene match: 4.

This chain connects TRBV5-8 to TRBJ1-1, with a tentative D call TRBD1 (5 bases). With 5 bases removed from V and 1 base from J, the gap between germline ends came to 15 bases. The CDR3 loop spans 15 amino acids. Germline lookup yields CDR1 SGHTS and CDR2 YDEGEE. In DNA form, the CDR3 reads TGTGCCAGCAGTATTAACAGGTCTCCGAACACTGAAGCTTTCTTT. It encodes CASSINRSPNTEAFF.

The chain has TRBV2 and TRBJ1-2; 7 bases line up with TRBD1. The V and J ends lost 6 bases and 8 bases, in that order; junction bases with no gene match: 12. The CDR3 spans 14 residues. Germline-derived CDR1 and CDR2 are SNHLY and FYNNEI. The CDR3, as DNA: TGTGCCAGCAGCGGGATTCAGGGGGTTGGCGGCTACACCTTC. Encoded protein: CASSGIQGVGGYTF.

The chain has TRBV18 and TRBJ2-5; D gene uncertain. The V end lost 0 bases, the J end lost 4 bases, and 3 bases lay between the germline ends. Germline CDR1 reads KGHSH; CDR2 reads LQKENI. The CDR3 sequence is 12 residues long. In nucleotides, the CDR3 is TGTGCCAGCTCACCACCCCGAGAGACCCAGTACTTC. Translation: CASSPPRETQYF.

This clone was detected only once. This rearrangement joins TRBV9 to TRBJ1-1, with a weak D call TRBD1 (6 bases). V dropped 4 bases and J dropped 2 bases, with 9 bases sitting between them. The germline gives CDR1 SGDLS, CDR2 YYNGEE. The CDR3 contains 13 residues. The CDR3 coding sequence is TGTGCCAGCAGCTCAGGGGTAAACACTGAAGCTTTCTTT. Protein: CASSSGVNTEAFF.

A single count supports this clone. The V gene is TRBV9, the J gene TRBJ2-7, with TRBD2 identical over 16 bases. The CDR3 length is 16 residues. Trimming at V came to 4 bases and at J to 5 bases, leaving 6 bases not matched to a gene. Per the germline V gene, CDR1 is SGDLS and CDR2 is YYNGEE. In nucleotides, the CDR3 is TGTGCCAGCAGCCCGGGACTAGCGGGGGGGCTCGACGAGCAGTACTTC. Translation gives CASSPGLAGGLDEQYF.

The chain carries TRBV5-5 and TRBJ2-2, with D unclear. The germline V gene encodes CDR1 SGHKS and CDR2 YYEKEE (reference sequence). The CDR3 contains 16 residues. V shed 0 bases and J shed 1 base, with 10 bases lying between them. The CDR3 DNA follows: TGTGCCAGCAGCTTGGCGTCCAGACAGAACACCGGGGAGCTGTTTTTT. It translates to CASSLASRQNTGELFF.

The V call is TRBV5-1, the J call TRBJ2-2; 7 nucleotides align to TRBD1. CDR1 is SGHRS and CDR2 is YFSETQ in the germline V gene. After removal of 4 bases from V and 0 bases from J, the junction contained 3 bases not matched to a gene. This CDR3 is built from 15 residues. In nucleotides, the CDR3 is TGCGCCAGCAGCCAAGACAGGGCGAACACCGGGGAGCTGTTTTTT. This gives the protein CASSQDRANTGELFF.

The chain employs TRBV6-5 and TRBJ1-1; D remains unclear. This CDR3 spans 14 amino acids. In germline, CDR1 is MNHEY, CDR2 SVGAGI. Between the trimmed V and J ends, which lost 5 bases and 6 bases, there was a span of 16 bases. In DNA form, the CDR3 reads TGTGCCAGCAGTCCCCAAGGAGGGTCGCCTGAAGCTTTCTTT. Its protein is CASSPQGGSPEAFF.

The V and J genes are TRBV2 and TRBJ1-2, with 7 bases aligning to TRBD1. V was pared by 3 bases and J by 4 bases, with 5 bases of the junction left unmatched. This CDR3 spans 14 amino acids. The germline gives CDR1 SNHLY, CDR2 FYNNEI. CDR3 region: CASSEGQLGYGYTF. The CDR3 region has the DNA TGTGCCAGCAGTGAGGGACAGTTGGGCTATGGCTACACCTTC.

The sample holds one count of this clone. The chain has TRBV27 and TRBJ1-1; a possible D gene is TRBD1 (5 bases). Trimming shortened V by 4 bases and J by 2 bases, and 11 bases separated the two germline ends. Germline CDR1 and CDR2: MNHEY and SMNVEV (reference sequence). CDR3 length equals 14 residues. Written as DNA, the CDR3 is TGTGCCAGCAGTTCCCTCCAGGGTAACACTGAAGCTTTCTTT. Encoded protein: CASSSLQGNTEAFF.